The 21 T cell receptor beta chains listed next were all sequenced from one sample in a study of blood T cell repertoires in COVID-19. Sequenced by immunoSEQ multiplex PCR; TCRdb stores in-frame clones only, minus some. The sample includes 100,000 or so clones, around 81% of them seen just once. Sequenced: peripheral blood. These receptors were taken from a woman aged 70-85 years with acute or convalescent COVID-19.

The chain uses TRBV28 and TRBJ2-5; 8 bases agree with TRBD1. Looked up from germline, CDR1 is MDHEN and CDR2 is SYDVKM. Germline trimming cut 2 bases from V and 4 bases from J; bases unmatched to any gene: 3. The CDR3 is made up of 14 amino acids. The CDR3 DNA sequence: TGTGCCAGCAGTTTACAGGGGGCGGGAGAGACCCAGTACTTC. Translated: CASSLQGAGETQYF.

The chain carries TRBV7-2 and TRBJ2-5, with 12 bases that match TRBD2. Germline CDR1 is SGHTA and CDR2 is FQGNSA. This CDR3 has 18 residues. The ends lost 4 bases at V and 5 bases at J; junction bases unmatched: 14. The DNA of the CDR3 is TGTGCCAGCAGCTCCGGACGGCTAGCGGGAGGGCCGGGGGAGACCCAGTACTTC. Translating gives CASSSGRLAGGPGETQYF.

This rearrangement joins TRBV6-6 to TRBJ2-1; TRBD2 matches 13 bases. V lost 5 bases to trimming and J lost 10 bases; unmatched junction nucleotides: 8. In germline, CDR1 is MNHNY, CDR2 SVGAGI (reference sequence). The CDR3 is 15 amino acids. CDR3 DNA: TGTGCCAGCAGTGACCGACTAGCGGGGGGTATCGAGCAGTTCTTC. Its protein is CASSDRLAGGIEQFF.

This clone is a singleton in its sample. The chain uses TRBV6-1 and TRBJ2-5; D not certain. This CDR3 spans 14 amino acids. The germline V gene has CDR1 MNHNS and CDR2 SASEGT. Trimming cost V 1 base and J 2 bases, with 8 bases left between them. CDR3 loop: CASSEVGLQETQYF. As DNA, the CDR3 is TGTGCCAGCAGTGAAGTCGGTCTACAAGAGACCCAGTACTTC.

V gene TRBV19 combines with J gene TRBJ1-2, with D unresolved. CDR3 size: 12 residues. The germline CDR1 and CDR2 sequences are LNHDA and SQIVND (reference sequence). Trimming took off 9 bases at V and 6 bases at J, with 14 bases between the two ends. The chain's CDR3 is CASNFGGDGYTF. The CDR3, as DNA: TGTGCCAGCAATTTCGGTGGAGATGGCTACACCTTC.

This clone has just one count. The V gene is TRBV7-2, the J gene TRBJ1-3; D perhaps matches TRBD1 (6 bases). This CDR3 has 15 amino acids. Looked up from germline, CDR1 is SGHTA and CDR2 is FQGNSA. V lost 3 bases, J lost 0 bases, and 9 bases lay in between. The CDR3 DNA reads TGTGCCAGCAGCTTCGGACAGAGCTCTGGAAACACCATATATTTT. Translated: CASSFGQSSGNTIYF.

The V and J genes are TRBV2 and TRBJ2-7; D is unclear. The CDR3 covers 12 residues. Germline assignment: CDR1 SNHLY and CDR2 FYNNEI. Trimming left V 3 bases short and J 7 bases short, with 10 bases between. CDR3 nucleotide sequence: TGTGCCAGCAGTGATCTGGCTTTTGAGCAGTACTTC. Its translation: CASSDLAFEQYF. The full variable domain, in which reference TRBV2 and TRBJ2-7 provide the parts outside the CDR3, is EPEVTQTPSHQVTQMGQEVILRCVPISNHLYFYWYRQILGQKVEFLVSFYNNEISEKSEIFDDQFSVERPDGSNFTLKIRSTKLEDSAMYFCASSDLAFEQYFGPGTRLTVT.

This sequence joins TRBV2 and TRBJ1-1; TRBD1 agrees at 8 bases. The CDR3 runs 17 residues. Per germline, CDR1 SNHLY and CDR2 FYNNEI. J was trimmed by 4 bases and V by 2 bases; bases with no gene match: 12. The CDR3, as DNA: TGTGCCAGCAGTGAATGGAGGCAGGGGGCGGGGAGCACTGAAGCTTTCTTT. It encodes CASSEWRQGAGSTEAFF.

This sequence joins TRBV2 and TRBJ1-1; 7 nucleotides agree with TRBD1. The CDR3 has 13 residues. Germline values: CDR1 SNHLY, CDR2 FYNNEI. Trimming removed 8 bases from V and 4 bases from J; junction bases left unmatched: 7. DNA of the CDR3: TGTGCCAGCTCTCCGACAGGGAGCACTGAAGCTTTCTTT. Amino acids: CASSPTGSTEAFF.

V gene TRBV5-4 combines with J gene TRBJ1-6; TRBD1 might be the D (5 bases). V was trimmed by 4 bases and J by 5 bases, leaving 10 bases between them. Looked up from germline, CDR1 is SGHNT and CDR2 is YYREEE (reference sequence). The CDR3 has 14 residues. CDR3 nucleotides: TGTGCCAGCAGCCAAGGACATAATAATTCACCCCTCCACTTT. It is translated as CASSQGHNNSPLHF.

In its sample, this clone was seen many times. The rearrangement joins TRBV9 to TRBJ2-3; a possible D gene is TRBD2 (6 bases). The germline V gene encodes CDR1 SGDLS and CDR2 YYNGEE. V was cut by 4 bases and J by 3 bases, with 12 bases left in between. This CDR3 has 14 amino acids. The DNA for the CDR3 is TGTGCCAGCAGCCTTAGCGGTGCGACAGATACGCAGTATTTT. Its translation is CASSLSGATDTQYF.

The chain is built from TRBV6-5 and TRBJ1-1; D is perhaps TRBD1 (6 bases). CDR1 and CDR2 from the germline V gene are MNHEY and SVGAGI. Trimming removed 10 bases from V and 1 base from J, with 13 bases in between. The CDR3 is 13 amino acids. The CDR3 is CATTRTENTEAFF. In DNA form, the CDR3 reads TGTGCCACCACAAGGACAGAGAACACTGAAGCTTTCTTT.

The chain links TRBV19 to TRBJ1-1, with D tentatively TRBD1 (6 bases). The CDR3 spans 13 residues. Germline CDR1 reads LNHDA; CDR2 reads SQIVND (reference sequence). Trimming left V 5 bases short and J 7 bases short, with 14 bases between. The CDR3 nucleotides are TGTGCCAGTAGTGTCAGGGGCCCGATTGAAGCTTTCTTT. Translation: CASSVRGPIEAFF.

This chain links TRBV6-6 with TRBJ2-7; TRBD1 matches at 7 bases. After removal of 8 bases from V and 2 bases from J, the junction contained 9 bases not matched to a gene. The CDR3 is made up of 14 amino acids. The germline gives CDR1 MNHNY, CDR2 SVGAGI (reference sequence). The CDR3 DNA follows: TGTGCCAGCGGCGACAGGGACGTTACCTACGAGCAGTACTTC. This codes for CASGDRDVTYEQYF.

This chain connects TRBV19 to TRBJ1-1; D gene ambiguous. Per germline, CDR1 LNHDA and CDR2 SQIVND (reference sequence). The CDR3 length is 14 residues. V was shortened by 3 bases and J by 4 bases, with 12 bases between the two germline ends. The CDR3 sequence: CASSITGSGTEAFF. CDR3 DNA: TGTGCCAGTAGTATCACGGGATCAGGCACTGAAGCTTTCTTT.

This chain connects TRBV28 to TRBJ2-1, with D possibly TRBD2 on 5 matching bases. CDR3 size: 14 residues. Trimming left V 8 bases short and J 2 bases short, with 13 bases between. Looked up from germline, CDR1 is MDHEN and CDR2 is SYDVKM. CDR3 nucleotides: TGTGCCAGCCGGGAACTCGGACCCTACAATGAGCAGTTCTTC. Its translation is CASRELGPYNEQFF.

This clone appeared once. The CDR3 DNA sequence: TGTGCCAGCTCATCGGAGACGGGACAGGGAGGGGGTACTGAAGCTTTCTTT. Protein product: CASSSETGQGGGTEAFF. V usage is TRBV18 and J usage is TRBJ1-1; 9 bases map to TRBD1. The CDR3 contains 17 residues. CDR1 is KGHSH, CDR2 LQKENI, per germline. Trimming removed 5 bases from V and 5 bases from J; junction bases left unmatched: 15.

The chain carries TRBV19 and TRBJ1-2; 11 positions agree with TRBD1. CDR1 is LNHDA, CDR2 SQIVND, per germline (reference sequence). The ends lost 4 bases at V and 6 bases at J; junction bases unmatched: 13. The CDR3 covers 17 residues. The CDR3: CASSNRDRGSGWNGYTF. Written as DNA, the CDR3 is TGTGCCAGTAGTAACCGGGACAGGGGGTCGGGTTGGAATGGCTACACCTTC.

The J gene is TRBJ2-1, the V gene TRBV2; 12 nucleotides agree with TRBD1. Germline values: CDR1 SNHLY, CDR2 FYNNEI. J was trimmed by 4 bases and V by 4 bases; bases with no gene match: 5. The CDR3 extends over 16 amino acids. CDR3 coding DNA: TGTGCCAGCAGTGTCGGGACAGGGGGCGTTTACAATGAGCAGTTCTTC. Its protein is CASSVGTGGVYNEQFF.

This clone has more than one count but fewer than ten. This sequence joins TRBV10-1 and TRBJ1-1; D remains unclear. The V and J ends lost 0 bases and 0 bases respectively, with 2 bases between them. The V gene's germline CDR1 is WNHNN and CDR2 SYGVQD (reference sequence). The CDR3 has 13 amino acids. CDR3 protein: CASSESLNTEAFF. CDR3 coding DNA: TGCGCCAGCAGTGAGTCCTTGAACACTGAAGCTTTCTTT.

This clone is a singleton in its sample. The rearrangement links TRBV4-1 to TRBJ2-2; D gene unclear. The CDR3 consists of 15 residues. CDR1 MGHRA and CDR2 YSYEKL come from the germline V gene. V lost 0 bases and J 1 base, leaving 6 bases between the germline ends. The CDR3 region is CASSQDRQNTGELFF. The CDR3 DNA follows: TGCGCCAGCAGCCAAGACAGGCAGAACACCGGGGAGCTGTTTTTT.